This T cell receptor (beta chain) was identified in a study of blood T cell repertoires in COVID-19. Study context: The United States, Italy and Spain were the sources of the acute and convalescent COVID-19 samples. Sources were T cells, B-cell-depleted T cells, or PBMCs; the material itself was cDNA or gDNA.

Germline-derived CDR1 and CDR2 are MGHRA and YSYEKL. Deletions cut 3 bases from V and 8 bases from J, with 13 bases between. The CDR3 is 14 residues long. Study processing details: Amplification from reference gene primers served as the basis for estimated nucleated cell counts. Libraries were prepared by immunoSEQ multiplex PCR; TCRdb keeps only in-frame clonotypes and omits some of them. The V and J calls and clone size were taken over from that table, and D and trimming were inferred from the DNA. There are hundreds of thousands of clones in the sample; over 80% occur only once, and over 0.2% lies in the top ten.

The chain joins TRBV4-1 to TRBJ2-2; D may be TRBD1 (5 bases). Sequenced: peripheral blood. The receptor was derived from a woman aged 18-29 years with acute or convalescent COVID-19. The CDR3: CASSQGQFSGELFF. CDR3 DNA: TGCGCCAGCAGCCAGGGGCAGTTTTCGGGGGAGCTGTTTTTT.